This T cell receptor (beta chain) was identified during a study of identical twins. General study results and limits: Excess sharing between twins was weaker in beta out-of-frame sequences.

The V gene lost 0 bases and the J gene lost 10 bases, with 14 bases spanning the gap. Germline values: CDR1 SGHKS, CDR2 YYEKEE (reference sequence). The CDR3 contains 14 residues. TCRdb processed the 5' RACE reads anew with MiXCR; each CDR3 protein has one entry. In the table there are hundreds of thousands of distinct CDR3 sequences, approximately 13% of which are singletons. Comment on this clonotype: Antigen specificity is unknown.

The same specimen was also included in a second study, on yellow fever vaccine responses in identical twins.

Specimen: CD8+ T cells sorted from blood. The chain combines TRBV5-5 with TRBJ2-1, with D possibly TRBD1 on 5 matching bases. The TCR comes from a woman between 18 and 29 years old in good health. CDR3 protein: CASSLGGGALEQFF. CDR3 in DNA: TGTGCCAGCAGCTTGGGTGGTGGGGCTTTGGAGCAGTTCTTC. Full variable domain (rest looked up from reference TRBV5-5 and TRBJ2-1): DAGVTQSPTHLIKTRGQQVTLRCSPISGHKSVSWYQQVLGQGPQFIFQYYEKEERGRGNFPDRFSARQFPNYSSELNVNALLLGDSALYLCASSLGGGALEQFFGPGTRLTVL.